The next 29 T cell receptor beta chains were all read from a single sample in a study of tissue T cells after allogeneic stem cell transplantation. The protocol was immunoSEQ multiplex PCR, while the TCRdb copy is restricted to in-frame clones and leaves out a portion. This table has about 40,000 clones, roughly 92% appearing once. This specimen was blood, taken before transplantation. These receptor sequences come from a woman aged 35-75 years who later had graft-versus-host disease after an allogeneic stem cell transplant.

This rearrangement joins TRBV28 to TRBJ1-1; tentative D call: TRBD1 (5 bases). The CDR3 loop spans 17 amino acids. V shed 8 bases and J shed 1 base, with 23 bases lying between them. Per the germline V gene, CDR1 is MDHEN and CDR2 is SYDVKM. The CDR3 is CASGSLWGLKGNTEAFF. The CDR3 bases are TGTGCCAGCGGTTCTCTTTGGGGACTAAAGGGGAACACTGAAGCTTTCTTT.

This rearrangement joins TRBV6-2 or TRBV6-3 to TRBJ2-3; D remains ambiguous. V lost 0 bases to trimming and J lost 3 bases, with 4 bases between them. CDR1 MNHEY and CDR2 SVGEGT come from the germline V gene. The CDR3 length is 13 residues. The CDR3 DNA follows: TGTGCCAGCAGTTACTCGACTACAGATACGCAGTATTTT. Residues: CASSYSTTDTQYF.

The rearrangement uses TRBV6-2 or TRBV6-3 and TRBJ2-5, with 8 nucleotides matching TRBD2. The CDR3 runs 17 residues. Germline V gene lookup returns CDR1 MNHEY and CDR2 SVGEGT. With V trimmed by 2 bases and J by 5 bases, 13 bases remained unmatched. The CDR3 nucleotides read TGTGCCAGCAGTTACCCTGAGATCCCTTCTAGCGGGGAGACCCAGTACTTC. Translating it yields CASSYPEIPSSGETQYF.

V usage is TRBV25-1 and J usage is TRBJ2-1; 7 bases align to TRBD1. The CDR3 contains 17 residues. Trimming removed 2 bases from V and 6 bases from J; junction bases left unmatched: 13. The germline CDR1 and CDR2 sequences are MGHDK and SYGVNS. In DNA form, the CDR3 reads TGTGCCAGCAGTGAAGAGTGGCAGACAGGGAAGGTCAATGAGCAGTTCTTC. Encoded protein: CASSEEWQTGKVNEQFF.

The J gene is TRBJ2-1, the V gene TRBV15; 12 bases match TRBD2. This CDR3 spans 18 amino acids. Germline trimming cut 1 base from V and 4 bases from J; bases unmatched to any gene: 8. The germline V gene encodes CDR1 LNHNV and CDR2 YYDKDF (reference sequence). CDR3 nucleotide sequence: TGTGCCACCAGCAGAGCGCTAGCGGGAGGGACGGGGTACAATGAGCAGTTCTTC. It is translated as CATSRALAGGTGYNEQFF.

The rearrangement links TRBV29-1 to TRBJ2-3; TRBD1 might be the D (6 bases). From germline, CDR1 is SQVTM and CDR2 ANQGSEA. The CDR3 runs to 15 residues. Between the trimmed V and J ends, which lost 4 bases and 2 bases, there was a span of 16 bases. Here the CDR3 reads CSVGVGRGSTDTQYF. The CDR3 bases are TGCAGCGTTGGGGTAGGCAGGGGATCCACAGATACGCAGTATTTT.

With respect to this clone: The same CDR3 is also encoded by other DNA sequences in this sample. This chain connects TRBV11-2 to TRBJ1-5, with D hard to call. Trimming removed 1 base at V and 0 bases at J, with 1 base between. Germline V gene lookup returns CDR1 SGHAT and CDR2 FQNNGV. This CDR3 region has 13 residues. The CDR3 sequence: CASSLGSNQPQHF. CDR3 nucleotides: TGTGCCAGCAGCTTAGGTAGCAATCAGCCCCAGCATTTT.

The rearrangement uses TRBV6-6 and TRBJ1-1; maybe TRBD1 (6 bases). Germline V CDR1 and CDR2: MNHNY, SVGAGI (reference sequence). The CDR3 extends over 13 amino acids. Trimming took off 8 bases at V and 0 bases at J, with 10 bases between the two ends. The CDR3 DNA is TGTGCCAGCCTGGGGGCGGTGAACACTGAAGCTTTCTTT. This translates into CASLGAVNTEAFF.

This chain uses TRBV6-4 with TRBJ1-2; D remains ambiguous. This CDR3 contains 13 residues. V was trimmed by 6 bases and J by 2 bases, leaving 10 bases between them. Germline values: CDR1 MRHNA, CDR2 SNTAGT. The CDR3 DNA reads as TGTGCCAGCAGATCGGACTTAAACTATGGCTACACCTTC. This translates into CASRSDLNYGYTF.

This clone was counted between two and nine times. The CDR3 loop is CASSIPRGRAGYTF. The CDR3 DNA sequence: TGTGCCAGCAGCATCCCTCGGGGGAGAGCTGGCTACACCTTC. The rearrangement uses TRBV7-2 and TRBJ1-2; TRBD1 is a possible D gene (5 bases). CDR3 length: 14 amino acids. Germline values: CDR1 SGHTA, CDR2 FQGNSA. V was pared by 5 bases and J by 7 bases, with 17 bases between. Variable domain in full (rest from reference TRBV7-2 and TRBJ1-2): GAGVSQSPSNKVTEKGKDVELRCDPISGHTALYWYRQSLGQGLEFLIYFQGNSAPDKSGLPSDRFSAERTGGSVSTLTIQRTQQEDSAVYLCASSIPRGRAGYTFGSGTRLTVV.

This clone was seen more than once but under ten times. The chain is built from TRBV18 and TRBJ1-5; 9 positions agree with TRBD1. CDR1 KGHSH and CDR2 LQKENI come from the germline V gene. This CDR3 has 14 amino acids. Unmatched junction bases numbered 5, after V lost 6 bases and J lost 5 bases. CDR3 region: CASSLQGADQPQHF. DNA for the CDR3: TGTGCCAGCTCTCTACAGGGGGCCGATCAGCCCCAGCATTTT.

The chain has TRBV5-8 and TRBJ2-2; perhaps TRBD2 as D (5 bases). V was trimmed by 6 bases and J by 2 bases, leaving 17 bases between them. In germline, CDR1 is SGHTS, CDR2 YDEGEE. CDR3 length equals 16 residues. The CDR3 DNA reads TGTGCCAGCAAACTCGAGGGTGGGAGTAACACCGGGGAGCTGTTTTTT. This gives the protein CASKLEGGSNTGELFF.

The DNA for the CDR3 is TGTGCCAGCAGCCAACACTCAGGGAGCTCCTACAATGAGCAGTTCTTC. Its protein product is CASSQHSGSSYNEQFF. This sequence joins TRBV14 and TRBJ2-1; D is possibly TRBD1 or TRBD2 (5 bases each). Germline CDR1 reads SGHDN; CDR2 reads FVKESK. The ends were cut back, 2 bases at V and 0 bases at J, with 11 bases in the middle. This CDR3 region has 16 residues.

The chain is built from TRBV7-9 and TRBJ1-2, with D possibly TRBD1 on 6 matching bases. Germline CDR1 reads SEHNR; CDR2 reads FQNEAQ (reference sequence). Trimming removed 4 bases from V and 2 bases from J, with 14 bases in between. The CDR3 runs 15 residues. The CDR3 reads CASSSSAGVNYGYTF. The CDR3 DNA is TGTGCCAGCAGCTCCAGTGCAGGGGTAAACTATGGCTACACCTTC.

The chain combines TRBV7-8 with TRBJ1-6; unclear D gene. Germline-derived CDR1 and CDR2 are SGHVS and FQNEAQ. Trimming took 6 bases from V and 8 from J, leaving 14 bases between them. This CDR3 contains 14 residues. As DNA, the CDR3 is TGTGCCAGCAGTTTCAGAATTTGGGATTCACCCCTCCACTTT. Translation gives CASSFRIWDSPLHF. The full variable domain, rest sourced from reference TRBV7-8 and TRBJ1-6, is GAGVSQSPRYKVAKRGQDVALRCDPISGHVSLFWYQQALGQGPEFLTYFQNEAQLDKSGLPSDRFFAERPEGSVSTLKIQRTQQEDSAVYLCASSFRIWDSPLHFGNGTRLTVT.

CDR3 sequence reads: CASRHGSSTGELFF. The CDR3 DNA is TGTGCCAGCAGGCACGGGTCTTCGACCGGGGAGCTGTTTTTT. The J gene is TRBJ2-2, the V gene TRBV7-9; no clear D gene. V was pared by 6 bases and J by 5 bases, with 13 bases between. Per germline, CDR1 SEHNR and CDR2 FQNEAQ (reference sequence). This CDR3 has 14 residues.

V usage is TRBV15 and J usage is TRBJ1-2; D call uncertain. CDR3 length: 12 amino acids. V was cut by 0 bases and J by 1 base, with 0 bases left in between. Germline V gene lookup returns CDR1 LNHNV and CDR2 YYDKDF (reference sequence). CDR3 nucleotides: TGTGCCACCAGCAGAGATAACTATGGCTACACCTTC. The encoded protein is CATSRDNYGYTF.

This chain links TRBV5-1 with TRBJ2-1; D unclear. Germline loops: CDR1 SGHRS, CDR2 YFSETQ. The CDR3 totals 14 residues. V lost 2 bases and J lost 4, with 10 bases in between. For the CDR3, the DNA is TGCGCCAGCAGCTTCCCAGAATCTTACAATGAGCAGTTCTTC. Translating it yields CASSFPESYNEQFF.

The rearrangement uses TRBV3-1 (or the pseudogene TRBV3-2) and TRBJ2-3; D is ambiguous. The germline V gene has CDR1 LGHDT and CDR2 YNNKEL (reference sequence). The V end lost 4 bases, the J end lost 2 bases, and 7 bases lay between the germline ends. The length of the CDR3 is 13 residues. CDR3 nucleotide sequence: TGTGCCAGCAGCCCGCGGCTCACAGATACGCAGTATTTT. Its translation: CASSPRLTDTQYF.

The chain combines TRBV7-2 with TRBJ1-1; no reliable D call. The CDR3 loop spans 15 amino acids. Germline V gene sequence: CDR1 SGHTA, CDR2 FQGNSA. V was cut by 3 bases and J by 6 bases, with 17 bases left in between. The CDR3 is CASSFAPGVGAEAFF. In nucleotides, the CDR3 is TGTGCCAGCAGCTTTGCCCCCGGGGTAGGCGCTGAAGCTTTCTTT.

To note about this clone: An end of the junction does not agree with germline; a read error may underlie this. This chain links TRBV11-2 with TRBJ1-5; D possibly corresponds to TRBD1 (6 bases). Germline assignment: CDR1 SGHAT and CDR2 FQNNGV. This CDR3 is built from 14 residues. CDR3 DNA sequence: TGTGCCAGCAGCCCGGACAGTCTTAATCTGCCCCAGCATTTT. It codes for CASSPDSLNLPQHF.

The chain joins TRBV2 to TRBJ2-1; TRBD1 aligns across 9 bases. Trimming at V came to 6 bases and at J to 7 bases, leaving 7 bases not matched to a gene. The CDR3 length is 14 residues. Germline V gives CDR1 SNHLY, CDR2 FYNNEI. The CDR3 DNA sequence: TGTGCCAGCAGAGGACAGGGGAGGAGGAATGAGCAGTTCTTC. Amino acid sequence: CASRGQGRRNEQFF.

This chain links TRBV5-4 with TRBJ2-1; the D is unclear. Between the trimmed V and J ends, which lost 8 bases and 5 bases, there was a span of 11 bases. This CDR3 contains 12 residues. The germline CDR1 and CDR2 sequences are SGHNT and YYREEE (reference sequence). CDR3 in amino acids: CASITRNNEQFF. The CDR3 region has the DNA TGTGCCAGTATTACTCGGAACAATGAGCAGTTCTTC.

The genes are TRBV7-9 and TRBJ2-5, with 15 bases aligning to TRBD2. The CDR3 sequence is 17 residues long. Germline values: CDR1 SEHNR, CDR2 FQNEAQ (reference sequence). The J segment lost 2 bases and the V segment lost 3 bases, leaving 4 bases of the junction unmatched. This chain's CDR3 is CASSFPGLAGGQETQYF. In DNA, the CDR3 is TGTGCCAGCAGCTTTCCCGGACTAGCGGGAGGGCAAGAGACCCAGTACTTC.

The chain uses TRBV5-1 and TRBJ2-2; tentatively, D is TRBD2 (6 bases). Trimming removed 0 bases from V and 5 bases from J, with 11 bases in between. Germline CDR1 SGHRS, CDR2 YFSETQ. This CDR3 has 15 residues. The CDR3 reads CASSLAGVRTGELFF. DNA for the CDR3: TGCGCCAGCAGCTTGGCGGGGGTACGGACCGGGGAGCTGTTTTTT. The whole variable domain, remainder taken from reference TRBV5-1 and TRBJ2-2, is KAGVTQTPRYLIKTRGQQVTLSCSPISGHRSVSWYQQTPGQGLQFLFEYFSETQRNKGNFPGRFSGRQFSNSRSEMNVSTLELGDSALYLCASSLAGVRTGELFFGEGSRLTVL.

CDR3 bases: TGTGCCAGCAGTGAACCCCGGGGAGGTGGAGGAAACACCATATATTTT. Translation gives CASSEPRGGGGNTIYF. This chain links TRBV25-1 with TRBJ1-3; D remains ambiguous. V was shortened by 2 bases and J by 4 bases, with 15 bases between the two germline ends. From germline, CDR1 is MGHDK and CDR2 SYGVNS. The CDR3 has 16 residues.

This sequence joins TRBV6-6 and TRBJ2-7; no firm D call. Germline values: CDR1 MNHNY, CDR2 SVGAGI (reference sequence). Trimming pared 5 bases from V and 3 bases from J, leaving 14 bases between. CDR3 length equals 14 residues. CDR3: CASSIDKSGYEQYF. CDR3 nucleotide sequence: TGTGCCAGCAGTATTGATAAATCGGGCTACGAGCAGTACTTC.

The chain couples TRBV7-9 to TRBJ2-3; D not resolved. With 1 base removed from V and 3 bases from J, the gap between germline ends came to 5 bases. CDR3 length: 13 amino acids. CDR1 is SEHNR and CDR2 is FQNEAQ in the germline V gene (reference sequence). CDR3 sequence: CASSLGDTDTQYF. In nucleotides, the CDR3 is TGTGCCAGCAGCTTAGGGGATACAGATACGCAGTATTTT.

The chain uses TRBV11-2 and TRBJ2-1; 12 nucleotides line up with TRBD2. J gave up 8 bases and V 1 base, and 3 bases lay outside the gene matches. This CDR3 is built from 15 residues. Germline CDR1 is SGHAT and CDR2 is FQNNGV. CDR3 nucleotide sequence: TGTGCCAGCAGCTTAGGACTAGCGGGAGTCCATGAGCAGTTCTTC. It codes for CASSLGLAGVHEQFF.